These T cell receptor beta chains were read from a single sample in a study of memory CD4+ T cells and cytomegalovirus serostatus. Here immunoSEQ multiplex PCR was the method, and the copy in TCRdb shows in-frame clones only, minus some. The top ten clones hold roughly 4% of a sample with over 75,000 clones, over 70% of them seen once. Input material: memory CD4+ T cells from blood. The source of these receptors is an adult in good health and CMV-seropositive. Both conserved end residues are part of each CDR3. The D gene is left open where the match is weak. The listing skips clone size in some rows; elsewhere it reads once, few, many or a size class.

j_gene,v_gene,d_gene,abundance,CDR3nt,CDR3aa
TRBJ2-7,TRBV7-9,-,-,TGTGCCAGTGAGGCGGGGTCAGGCGAGCAGTACTTC,CASEAGSGEQYF
TRBJ2-5,TRBV6-1,TRBD2,-,TGTGCCAGCAGTGACGGGGGAGGGACGGAGACCCAGTACTTC,CASSDGGGTETQYF
TRBJ1-6,TRBV2,-,once,TGTGCCAGCAGCCAGGACTATAATTCACCCCTCCACTTT,CASSQDYNSPLHF
TRBJ2-3,TRBV25-1,TRBD2,-,TGTGCCAGCAGTAAAACCGGGGGGGGTGCAGATACGCAGTATTTT,CASSKTGGGADTQYF
TRBJ1-2,TRBV7-9,TRBD1,many,TGTGCCAGCAGCCTGGACAGGGCTAACTATGGCTACACCTTC,CASSLDRANYGYTF
TRBJ1-5,TRBV5-8,TRBD1,-,TGTGCCAGCGCCCTGGTCCAGGGGGCAACTAGCAATCAGCCCCAGCATTTT,CASALVQGATSNQPQHF
TRBJ1-2,TRBV5-1,TRBD1,-,TGCGCCAGCCAGCCTACAGGGGGCTATGGCTACACCTTC,CASQPTGGYGYTF
TRBJ2-2,TRBV18,TRBD2,-,TGTGCCAGCTCACCAATAAGAGCGGGAACCGGGGAGCTGTTTTTT,CASSPIRAGTGELFF
TRBJ2-7,TRBV28,TRBD1,-,TGTGCCAGCAGATCCCCAGGGGGCATGGGTTCCTACGAGCAGTACTTC,CASRSPGGMGSYEQYF
TRBJ1-1,TRBV28,-,-,TGTGCCAGCAGTTTAAACGCAGGGTGGTCTGAAGCTTTCTTT,CASSLNAGWSEAFF
TRBJ2-7,TRBV6-6,-,-,TGTGCCAGCAGTTACTCGGAGGGATACTCCTACGAGCAGTACTTC,CASSYSEGYSYEQYF
TRBJ1-6,TRBV28,-,-,TGTGCCAGCAGTCTGCGCGGGCGGGCTAGATCACCCCTCCACTTT,CASSLRGRARSPLHF
TRBJ1-3,TRBV19,-,-,TGTGCCAGTAGTATTGTCGCGGGATCTGGAAACACCATATATTTT,CASSIVAGSGNTIYF
TRBJ2-7,TRBV6-5,-,-,TGTGCCAGCAGTTACAAGGGTACGGGCGAGCAGTACTTC,CASSYKGTGEQYF
TRBJ2-7,TRBV7-6,-,-,TGTGCCAGCAGCTGGACTACAGGGGTCGAGCAGTACTTC,CASSWTTGVEQYF
TRBJ2-7,TRBV6-1,TRBD2,-,TGTGCCAGCAGTGGTCGTAGTAGCGGGAGAATCGACGAGCAGTACTTC,CASSGRSSGRIDEQYF
TRBJ1-1,TRBV10-2,-,-,TGCGCCAGCAGTGGCGGGAATAGTCCCACTGAAGCTTTCTTT,CASSGGNSPTEAFF
TRBJ1-2,TRBV5-1,-,once,TGCGCCAGCAGAGATTCTGACAGCAACTATGGCTACACCTTC,CASRDSDSNYGYTF
TRBJ2-6,TRBV27,-,-,TGTGCCAGCAGTTTAATGGGGGCCAACGTCCTGACTTTC,CASSLMGANVLTF
TRBJ1-2,TRBV7-9,-,-,TGTGCCAGCAGCTTAATCCGGGGCCCCTATGGCTACACCTTC,CASSLIRGPYGYTF
TRBJ2-3,TRBV6-1,TRBD1,-,TGTGCCAGCAGAGAAGTCGGACAGGGCAGCACAGATACGCAGTATTTT,CASREVGQGSTDTQYF
TRBJ1-5,TRBV28,-,-,TGTGCCAGCAGTTTACCAGGGGATCAGCCCCAGCATTTT,CASSLPGDQPQHF
TRBJ2-1,TRBV27,-,-,TGTGCCAGCAGTTTTAGGACGTTTGGGAATGAGCAGTTCTTC,CASSFRTFGNEQFF
TRBJ1-4,TRBV19,TRBD1,-,TGTGCCAGTAGTCTGGGGACAGCACCCGAAAAACTGTTTTTT,CASSLGTAPEKLFF
TRBJ2-7,TRBV29-1,TRBD1,-,TGCAGCGTCATAACAGGGGCCGGGTACGAGCAGTACTTC,CSVITGAGYEQYF
TRBJ2-7,TRBV7-8,TRBD2,-,TGTGCCAGCAGCTTCGAGAAAGCTAGCGGGAGCGAGCAGTACTTC,CASSFEKASGSEQYF
TRBJ1-5,TRBV7-2,TRBD1,once,TGTGCCAGCAGCCTAGCCAGGGGGGTGGCCCAGCATTTT,CASSLARGVAQHF
TRBJ2-1,TRBV7-7,-,once,TGTGCTAGCAGACCCGCGGGATTTTCCTACAATGAGCAGTTCTTC,CASRPAGFSYNEQFF
TRBJ1-3,TRBV30,-,-,TGTGCCTGGATGACAGTTGGAAACACCATATATTTT,CAWMTVGNTIYF